The 25 T cell receptor beta chains presented below share a single source sample, sequenced in a study of monozygotic twins with inflammatory bowel disease. TCRdb re-analyzed the 5' RACE reads; it lists each CDR3 protein once, without DNA. Here the sample table reports around 220,000 distinct CDR3 sequences. The sequenced sample was blood. The receptors originated from a human donor with ulcerative colitis or Crohn's disease, or a healthy co-twin of an affected twin (not recorded which).

The chain carries TRBV5-6 and TRBJ2-2; the D gene TCRdb calls, TRBD2, cannot be checked with no DNA. The germline CDR1 and CDR2 sequences are SGHDT and YYEEEE. The CDR3 extends over 15 amino acids. The CDR3 is CASSPRRVVPGELFF. The full variable domain, its missing parts supplied by reference TRBV5-6 and TRBJ2-2, is DAGVTQSPTHLIKTRGQQVTLRCSPKSGHDTVSWYQQALGQGPQFIFQYYEEEERQRGNFPDRFSGHQFPNYSSELNVNALLLGDSALYLCASSPRRVVPGELFFGEGSRLTVL.

The J gene is TRBJ1-5, the V gene TRBV3-1; checking the TCRdb D call of TRBD1 is not possible without DNA. The CDR3 has 15 residues. Per germline, CDR1 LGHDT and CDR2 YNNKEL (reference sequence). CDR3 loop: CASSQGYGGNQPQHF.

The V call is TRBV7-3, the J call TRBJ1-6. Germline V gene lookup returns CDR1 SGHTA and CDR2 FQGTGA. CDR3 size: 14 residues. The CDR3 sequence is CASSETPYNSPLHF.

J is TRBJ2-3 and V is TRBV5-1; TCRdb picks TRBD1, but there is no DNA to check that call. The germline V gene has CDR1 SGHRS and CDR2 YFSETQ. CDR3 length equals 16 residues. This CDR3 reads CASSLTGQGSTDTQYF.

This chain joins TRBV20-1 and TRBJ2-5; TCRdb names TRBD2, which stays unverified in the absence of DNA. Germline CDR1 reads DFQATT; CDR2 reads SNEGSKA (reference sequence). This CDR3 is built from 18 residues. The CDR3 spells CSARSPAGTSGRQETQYF.

The V gene is TRBV3-1, the J gene TRBJ2-3; TCRdb calls TRBD1, which cannot be checked without DNA. This CDR3 is built from 15 residues. The germline V gene encodes CDR1 LGHDT and CDR2 YNNKEL (reference sequence). The CDR3 protein is CASSQVYPPAYTQYF.

This sequence joins TRBV7-8 and TRBJ2-1; the D gene TCRdb calls, TRBD1, cannot be checked with no DNA. The CDR3 consists of 18 residues. CDR1 and CDR2 from the germline V gene are SGHVS and FQNEAQ. The CDR3 is CASARGGYLPLTINQQFF.

The chain uses TRBV4-3 and TRBJ2-1; TCRdb lists TRBD2, though no DNA is available to test this call. CDR3 length: 14 amino acids. The germline gives CDR1 LGHNA, CDR2 YSLEER. The CDR3 spells CASSQGGRDNEQFF.

The chain recombines TRBV7-8 with TRBJ2-1; TCRdb names TRBD2, which stays unverified in the absence of DNA. Per the germline V gene, CDR1 is SGHVS and CDR2 is FQNEAQ. The CDR3 extends over 13 amino acids. This chain's CDR3 is CASSSREQSEQFF.

J is TRBJ1-2 and V is TRBV20-1. CDR1 is DFQATT and CDR2 is SNEGSKA in the germline V gene (reference sequence). The CDR3 has 15 amino acids. The CDR3 sequence: CSPHSGRKPNYGYTF.

The chain employs TRBV5-5 and TRBJ2-1; TCRdb lists TRBD1, though no DNA is available to test this call. This CDR3 region has 16 residues. Germline CDR1 and CDR2: SGHKS and YYEKEE (reference sequence). The CDR3 reads CASSFRGDDSYNEQFF.

CDR3 protein: CASSFSLNNQYF. The rearrangement links TRBV6-2 or TRBV6-3 to TRBJ2-5. CDR1 and CDR2 from the germline V gene are MNHEY and SVGEGT. The CDR3 spans 12 residues.

The chain employs TRBV20-1 and TRBJ1-1; TCRdb selects TRBD1, and the lack of DNA leaves this call unchecked. The CDR3 covers 14 residues. Looked up from germline, CDR1 is DFQATT and CDR2 is SNEGSKA (reference sequence). The CDR3 sequence is CSAPGRNLNTEAFF.

This chain uses TRBV7-9 with TRBJ2-5; TCRdb selects TRBD1, and the lack of DNA leaves this call unchecked. Germline values: CDR1 SEHNR, CDR2 FQNEAQ (reference sequence). This CDR3 has 15 amino acids. The CDR3 protein is CASSLGAGQGLTQYF.

The gene calls are TRBV24-1 and TRBJ2-3. This CDR3 has 13 residues. CDR1 and CDR2 from the germline V gene are KGHDR and SFDVKD. CDR3 residues: CATRRGGTDTQYF.

The genes are TRBV24-1 and TRBJ2-7; the D gene TCRdb calls, TRBD2, cannot be checked with no DNA. From germline, CDR1 is KGHDR and CDR2 SFDVKD. This CDR3 contains 16 residues. CDR3 in amino acids: CATSEGLAGISYEQYF.

The genes are TRBV20-1 and TRBJ2-3; absent DNA, TCRdb's TRBD2 call cannot be checked. The CDR3 runs to 16 residues. Germline V CDR1 and CDR2: DFQATT, SNEGSKA (reference sequence). CDR3 region: CSASGGLAGITDTQYF.

The chain uses TRBV30 and TRBJ2-1. CDR1 is GTSNPN, CDR2 SVGIG, per germline (reference sequence). The CDR3 spans 14 residues. The CDR3 reads CAWSRVATYNEQFF.

The chain joins TRBV12-3 or TRBV12-4 to TRBJ1-4. The CDR3 sequence is 16 residues long. The chain's CDR3 is CASSRMIEAPNEKLFF.

This chain joins TRBV5-1 and TRBJ2-1; TCRdb selects TRBD1, and the lack of DNA leaves this call unchecked. Germline V gene lookup returns CDR1 SGHRS and CDR2 YFSETQ. The length of the CDR3 is 14 residues. Here the CDR3 reads CASSLGAPQGEQFF. Combining the CDR3 with reference TRBV5-1 and TRBJ2-1 gives the whole variable domain KAGVTQTPRYLIKTRGQQVTLSCSPISGHRSVSWYQQTPGQGLQFLFEYFSETQRNKGNFPGRFSGRQFSNSRSEMNVSTLELGDSALYLCASSLGAPQGEQFFGPGTRLTVL.

This chain links TRBV27 with TRBJ2-7. This CDR3 has 13 residues. Germline assignment: CDR1 MNHEY and CDR2 SMNVEV (reference sequence). CDR3 sequence: CASSLSPTNEQYF.

The chain combines TRBV7-9 with TRBJ1-1. CDR1 and CDR2 (germline): SEHNR, FQNEAQ (reference sequence). The CDR3 sequence is 14 residues long. The CDR3 sequence is CASESDPSNTEAFF.

V is TRBV6-2 or TRBV6-3 and J is TRBJ1-1. Looked up from germline, CDR1 is MNHEY and CDR2 is SVGEGT. This CDR3 is 13 amino acids long. CDR3: CASTLGENTEAFF.

The J gene is TRBJ2-7, the V gene TRBV29-1; TCRdb's assignment of TRBD2 cannot be checked, as there is no DNA. Germline V gene lookup returns CDR1 SQVTM and CDR2 ANQGSEA. The CDR3 contains 18 residues. The CDR3 loop reads CSVANIAGGAISPYEQYF.

This chain connects TRBV29-1 to TRBJ2-1; checking the TCRdb D call of TRBD2 is not possible without DNA. Germline CDR1 reads SQVTM; CDR2 reads ANQGSEA. The CDR3 length is 11 residues. The CDR3 here is CSVGEWGEQFF.